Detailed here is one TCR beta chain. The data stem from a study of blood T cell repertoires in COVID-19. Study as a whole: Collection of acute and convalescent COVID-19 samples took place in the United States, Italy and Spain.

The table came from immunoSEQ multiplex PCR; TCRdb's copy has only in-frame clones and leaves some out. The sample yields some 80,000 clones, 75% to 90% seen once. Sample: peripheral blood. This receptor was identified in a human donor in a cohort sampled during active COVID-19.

The CDR3 bases are TGTGCCAGCAGTTTGAACCCGGGACTAGCGGCCCACAATGAGCAGTTCTTC. Residues: CASSLNPGLAAHNEQFF. The rearrangement uses TRBV7-9 and TRBJ2-1; TRBD2 matches at 11 bases. This CDR3 has 17 amino acids. Trimming cost V 6 bases and J 5 bases; bases outside gene matches: 12. Germline assignment: CDR1 SEHNR and CDR2 FQNEAQ (reference sequence).